This record concerns one TCR beta chain sequence. Its antigen remains undetermined. No clone much larger than this one lies a single base away; base qualities are absent. This specimen belongs to a study of T cells in Graves' hyperthyroidism and ophthalmopathy (dated by TCRdb to between 2018 and 2021). Turning to the overall study: Peripheral blood was collected at initial diagnosis, before any treatment. To identify TCR V-J signatures that set the groups apart, the researchers used a discovery cohort of 100 patients, made up of around 42 with Graves' ophthalmopathy and about 59 with stable Graves' hyperthyroidism. Prospective prediction of ophthalmopathy was tested in an independent validation cohort of 18 to 20 hyperthyroidism patients and 15 to 17 patients who later progressed to ophthalmopathy. The roughly 91 discovery patients were randomly divided into training and test sets at a 7:3 ratio. In addition, the study compared T-cell repertoires in thyroid tissue and in blood from roughly six Graves' hyperthyroidism patients. After blood sampling, hyperthyroidism patients were treated with methimazole at a starting dose of 30 mg daily, and ophthalmopathy patients were treated with high-dose intravenous methylprednisolone. The paper reports TCR Vbeta CDR3 sequencing of roughly 140 peripheral blood samples: under 45 ophthalmopathy, approximately 74 hyperthyroidism and around 17 progressor patients. General findings and caveats noted by the study authors: Most expanded thyroid clonotypes (frequency above 0.001) were also detected in blood, suggesting blood repertoires may reflect thyroid immune responses. In validation, the model predicted progression to ophthalmopathy with 60% to 71% sensitivity and about 73% specificity, a median of 6.5 months before onset. Ophthalmopathy was separated from stable hyperthyroidism by a 13 V-J signature model, with approximately 86% sensitivity and roughly 81% specificity obtained in cross-validation and 80%/75% obtained in testing. No statistical method was used to fix the sample size in advance, and group allocation was not hidden from the investigators.

Ophthalmopathy patients had moderately to severely active disease, with a Clinical Activity Score of 3 or more, a NOSPECS grade of 4 or more, and a disease duration of less than 3 months. Any patient with an uncontrolled infection, another autoimmune disease, pregnancy or lactation was excluded. Clinical symptoms, serum thyroxine and TRAb, thyroid ultrasound, and orbital computed tomography formed the basis for the diagnoses. PBMCs were isolated from about 10 ml of fresh peripheral blood by Ficoll-Paque density gradient centrifugation. Trizol reagent was used to extract total RNA, and RNA quality was then checked on an Agilent 2100 Bioanalyzer. A distance of 14 bases separates the germline ends of V and J, which lose 2 bases and 2 bases respectively. The CDR3 numbers 16 residues from cysteine through phenylalanine. This entry keeps only the CDR3 DNA: 48 bases, framed from base 1. CDR1 and CDR2, per the germline V gene, are KGHDR and SFDVKD.

The TCR beta CDR3 regions were amplified from RNA transcripts. The first round of RT-PCR for the TCR CDR3 was performed with the HTBI primer set and the Qiagen OneStep RT-PCR kit. Libraries were constructed in a second round of multiplex PCR, after which size selection and purification were performed. The libraries were sequenced on an Illumina HiSeq2000 using paired-end 100 bp reads. Under the source paper's analysis protocol: SOAPnuke was used to process the raw data, removing reads that contained adapters or uncalled bases, had a mean Phred below 15, or lacked an exact match to the constant primer or identifier. COPE v1.2.5 was used to merge high-quality paired reads, and clonotypes were defined as unique nucleotide sequences. MiTCR v1.1 was used to align clonotypes to the IMGT TRBV, TRBD and TRBJ reference segments. Analysis was restricted to V-J combinations with a frequency above 0.0001, which covered roughly 99% of repertoires. The TCS score was defined as F50 (clonal expansion) divided by E x V (chaos), with BLOSUM62-based TCRdist calculated between CDR3 peptides within each V-J. Welch's t-statistics and random forest reduced roughly 530 V-J features to about 13, which were used in a naive Bayes classifier (R e1071). TCRdb reworked the public reads: Q25 trimming with fastp, MiXCR clone assembly, productive beta chains retained. Entries that share a CDR3 protein sequence are merged under the most common genes and DNA. The V and J calls and clone size are TCRdb's, not the authors'. The sample records fewer than 650,000 distinct CDR3 sequences, 14% of which are singletons. About 7% of the sample lies in the top ten.

The rearrangement combines TRBV24-1 with TRBJ2-5, and perhaps TRBD2 as D gene, on 7 matching bases. Sequencing input: blood. The sequence derives from a woman younger than 30 with Graves' ophthalmopathy. The DNA sequence is given as TGTGCCACCAGTGATTCCAAAGGGGGGGGGCAAGAGACCCAGTACTTC. The resulting protein is CATSDSKGGGQETQYF.